This is a list of T cell receptor beta chains from one sample in a study of T-cell memory formation after mild COVID-19. TCRdb recomputed calls from the 5' RACE reads with MiXCR, one row per CDR3 protein. The sample has roughly 510,000 distinct CDR3 sequences; approximately 15% are singletons. Sequencing was done on a sample of PBMCs or a T cell subset sorted from them (not recorded which). These receptors came from an adult woman who had mild COVID-19 (a few samples of this study predate the infection). Cell type and time point are not known. The CDR3 runs from the conserved cysteine through the conserved F or W.

J gene | CDR3 length | V gene | CDR3 protein
TRBJ1-3 | 12 | TRBV29-1 | CSVGATGNTIYF
TRBJ2-1 | 15 | TRBV24-1 | CATSDHGASGNEQFF
TRBJ2-7 | 17 | TRBV3-1 | CASSQDGVTSGSYEQYF
TRBJ2-1 | 14 | TRBV7-9 | CASSLGPRGDEQFF
TRBJ2-3 | 13 | TRBV5-1 | CASSRGFADTQYF
TRBJ1-6 | 15 | TRBV30 | CAWSVQGLENSPLHF
TRBJ1-1 | 13 | TRBV6-5 | CASSYTYGTEAFF
TRBJ2-3 | 13 | TRBV6-5 | CASRTGTIDTQYF
TRBJ2-1 | 16 | TRBV18 | CASSPPMTTGGDEQFF
TRBJ1-1 | 13 | TRBV11-3 | CASSVGQGRGAFF
TRBJ1-2 | 16 | TRBV9 | CASSTSGTEKNYGYTF
TRBJ2-5 | 14 | TRBV7-3 | CASSLTAASRTQYF
TRBJ1-3 | 15 | TRBV12-3/TRBV12-4 | CASRLTGGSGNTIYF
TRBJ2-7 | 16 | TRBV15 | CATSRVVAVRVGEQYF
TRBJ1-4 | 15 | TRBV14 | CASSQDPGRVEKLFF
TRBJ1-5 | 13 | TRBV29-1 | CSSSEGNNQPQHF
TRBJ1-5 | 14 | TRBV12-3/TRBV12-4 | CASSLDSLNQPQHF
TRBJ1-1 | 16 | TRBV5-6 | CASSNQPGQGNTEAFF
TRBJ2-2 | 18 | TRBV12-3/TRBV12-4 | CASTPGTGRSRGTGELFF
TRBJ1-6 | 14 | TRBV25-1 | CASSTGGPNSPLHF
TRBJ1-1 | 14 | TRBV7-3 | CASSPRRGGTEAFF
TRBJ2-1 | 10 | TRBV29-1 | CSASDNEQFF
TRBJ2-1 | 18 | TRBV7-2 | CASSSGPYSGGAFNEQFF